The following is a TCR beta chain sequence with its context. There were healthy Caucasian individuals from Russia, aged roughly 6 to 90, serving as donors. The authors ran a second PCR of 7 to 11 cycles using a sample-barcoded 5' primer and a J-beta primer mix. TCRdb re-called the 5' RACE reads with MiXCR, one entry per CDR3 protein. The data hold 1.8 million or so distinct CDR3 sequences, with 39% observed a single time. The data derive from a study of blood T cells in healthy people across ages. The CDR3 is 15 residues long. The ends were cut back, 1 base at V and 1 base at J, with 13 bases in the middle. Germline lookup yields CDR1 SQVTM and CDR2 ANQGSEA.

V usage is TRBV29-1 and J usage is TRBJ2-5; D unresolved. The source material was blood. This clonotype originated in a human donor in good health. The CDR3, as DNA: TGCAGCGTTGAAGTCTTCCGGGCCTCCCAAGAGACCCAGTACTTC. It specifies CSVEVFRASQETQYF.